This TCR beta chain was captured in a study of identifying expanded T cells in peripheral blood. Overall study results and limits: Technical replicates showed roughly 1.2 changed clones; approximately 2 weeks about 16; four weeks 19. Variance in clone template counts between two-week samples significantly increased with total template count across all healthy donors.

No infections or other immune events were documented during collection. Sequencing used immunoSEQ multiplex PCR; TCRdb keeps in-frame clones, though not all of them. The sample lists about 80,000 clones, around nine tenths occurring once. CDR1 is LNHDA and CDR2 is SQIVND in the germline V gene (reference sequence). The junction had 10 bases not matched to a gene; V was cut back by 7 bases and J by 5 bases. This CDR3 is built from 15 residues. In regard to this clone: Its antigen is unknown.

The sample was blood. The TCR sequence derives from a person aged 18 to 70 in good health. J is TRBJ2-1 and V is TRBV19; 8 bases align to TRBD2. Here the CDR3 reads CASNPRGGRDNEQFF. CDR3 sequence (DNA): TGTGCCAGTAATCCCCGGGGGGGCCGGGACAATGAGCAGTTCTTC.